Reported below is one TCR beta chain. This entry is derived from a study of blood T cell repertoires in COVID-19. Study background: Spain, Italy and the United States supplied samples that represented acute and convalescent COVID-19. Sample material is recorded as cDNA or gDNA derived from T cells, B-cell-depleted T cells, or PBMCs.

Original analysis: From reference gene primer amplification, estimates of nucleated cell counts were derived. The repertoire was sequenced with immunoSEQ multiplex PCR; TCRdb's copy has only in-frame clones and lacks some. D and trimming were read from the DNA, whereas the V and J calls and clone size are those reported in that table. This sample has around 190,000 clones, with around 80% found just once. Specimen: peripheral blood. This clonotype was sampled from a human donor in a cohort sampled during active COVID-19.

CDR3: CASSGQLEGTRSSTDTQYF. Written as DNA, the CDR3 is TGTGCCAGCAGCGGCCAGTTGGAGGGGACGCGATCTAGCACAGATACGCAGTATTTT. V and J are TRBV7-9 and TRBJ2-3; D possibly corresponds to TRBD2 (6 bases). Deletions cut 5 bases from V and 0 bases from J, with 24 bases between. The germline CDR1 and CDR2 sequences are SEHNR and FQNEAQ (reference sequence). The CDR3 covers 19 residues.